These 8 T cell receptor beta chains originate from one sample sequenced in a study of CD8+ T cells in alopecia areata. The treatment was: oral pan-JAK inhibitor, 5-10 mg twice daily. After isolation, RNA underwent reverse transcription to generate cDNA as the sequencing template. Libraries were prepared by immunoSEQ multiplex PCR; TCRdb keeps only in-frame clonotypes and omits some of them. The data hold under 250,000 clones, with under 70% observed a single time. This specimen consisted of CD4+ T cells sorted from blood, obtained at approximately week 42, from a patient treated with tofacitinib. These receptors were collected from a human donor with alopecia areata.

This chain links TRBV4-1 with TRBJ1-2, with TRBD1 matching 7 bases. The CDR3 consists of 14 residues. Germline trimming cut 1 base from V and 6 bases from J; bases unmatched to any gene: 5. CDR1 is MGHRA, CDR2 YSYEKL, per germline. Here the CDR3 reads CASSQVDRVDGYTF. CDR3 DNA sequence: TGCGCCAGCAGCCAAGTAGACAGGGTTGATGGCTACACCTTC.

This chain joins TRBV6-5 and TRBJ2-1; unclear D gene. Trimming pared 7 bases from V and 0 bases from J, leaving 10 bases between. Per germline, CDR1 MNHEY and CDR2 SVGAGI. The CDR3 extends over 14 amino acids. The CDR3 DNA follows: TGTGCCAGCATGTCGCGTCTCTCCTACAATGAGCAGTTCTTC. This translates into CASMSRLSYNEQFF.

In the case of this clone: The junction does not match germline at one end; this may be a read error. This rearrangement joins TRBV18 to TRBJ2-5, with D tentatively TRBD1 (6 bases). The V gene's germline CDR1 is KGHSH and CDR2 LQKENI. CDR3 length: 13 amino acids. CDR3 DNA: TGTGCCAGCTCACCAGGGGGCCGAGAGGCCCAGTACTTC. The encoded protein is CASSPGGREAQYF.

The genes are TRBV27 and TRBJ1-2, with 8 nucleotides matching TRBD1. This CDR3 is 15 amino acids long. The V gene's germline CDR1 is MNHEY and CDR2 SMNVEV (reference sequence). V was pared by 5 bases and J by 2 bases, with 7 bases of the junction left unmatched. This CDR3 reads CASSTHWTGNYGYTF. The DNA for the CDR3 is TGTGCCAGCAGTACCCATTGGACAGGGAACTATGGCTACACCTTC.

Only a few counts were recorded for this clone. The V gene is TRBV9, the J gene TRBJ1-4; no firm D call. Trimming removed 0 bases from V and 7 bases from J, with 13 bases in between. Per the germline V gene, CDR1 is SGDLS and CDR2 is YYNGEE. This CDR3 contains 15 residues. The CDR3 DNA sequence: TGTGCCAGCAGCGTAGGAGCGGGCGCAGGTGAAAAACTGTTTTTT. It is translated as CASSVGAGAGEKLFF.

The rearrangement joins TRBV5-1 to TRBJ2-7, with 10 bases matching TRBD1. The CDR3 is made up of 15 amino acids. V lost 4 bases and J lost 7; bases outside the gene matches: 11. Germline V gives CDR1 SGHRS, CDR2 YFSETQ. Written as DNA, the CDR3 is TGCGCCAGCAGCCTGGGCGGGACAGGGGTTGGAGAGCAGTACTTC. Encoded protein: CASSLGGTGVGEQYF.

This clone was counted a few times. The genes are TRBV27 and TRBJ1-2; 7 positions match TRBD1. The trim removed 5 bases at V and 6 bases at J, leaving 12 bases unmatched. This CDR3 contains 15 residues. Germline assignment: CDR1 MNHEY and CDR2 SMNVEV (reference sequence). CDR3 bases: TGTGCCAGCAGTCCCCAGCGGCCAGGGGGTCATGGCTACACCTTC. Translating it yields CASSPQRPGGHGYTF.

This clone was seen a handful of times. The chain links TRBV7-2 to TRBJ2-5, with D hard to call. V dropped 7 bases and J dropped 1 base, with 7 bases sitting between them. The CDR3 totals 12 residues. From germline, CDR1 is SGHTA and CDR2 FQGNSA. The CDR3 sequence is CASNLAQETQYF. The CDR3 nucleotides read TGTGCCAGCAATCTGGCCCAAGAGACCCAGTACTTC.